This TCR beta chain was obtained from a study of tumor and adjacent non-tumor tissue in lung cancer. General study results and limits: Tumor TCR diversity, when higher, was linked to shorter survival.

This clonotype was detected once. The antigen is not known. At one end the junction does not follow the germline gene, possibly because of a read error. No cell sorting was done before RNA was extracted from the tissue. Germline-derived CDR1 and CDR2 are SGHRS and YFSETQ. The CDR3 is 13 amino acids. Three rounds of nested PCR, following a modified ARM-PCR protocol, produced the TCRbeta library. TCRdb used MiXCR to reprocess the multiplex PCR reads, holding one entry per CDR3 protein. The table has about 200,000 distinct CDR3 sequences, around 71% seen once. This sequence originates from a man aged 55 to 69 with non-small cell lung cancer. The V gene is TRBV5-1, the J gene TRBJ1-2; no clear D. Sequencing was done on a sample of lung tumor tissue. The CDR3 nucleotides are TGCGCCAGCAGCTTGGAAGATTCCTATGGCTACATCTTC. It encodes CASSLEDSYGYIF.